The 28 T cell receptor beta chains in this list originate from one sample, sequenced in a study of blood T cell repertoires in COVID-19. Sequenced by immunoSEQ multiplex PCR; TCRdb stores in-frame clones only, minus some. The top ten hold roughly 3.1% of the sample, which has about 250,000 clones, 87% seen once. The sample taken for sequencing was peripheral blood. Receptor source: a man aged 18-30 years with active or convalescent COVID-19.

A few counts support this clone. For the CDR3, the DNA is TGCAGCGTTGAAGGCGGGGAAAAGAGCTACACCTTC. This codes for CSVEGGEKSYTF. The J gene is TRBJ1-2, the V gene TRBV29-1; D is uncertain. Germline values: CDR1 SQVTM, CDR2 ANQGSEA. V was clipped by 1 base and J by 9 bases, with 12 bases between them. There are 12 residues in the CDR3.

The rearrangement joins TRBV7-3 to TRBJ1-2; D ambiguous. The V and J ends lost 1 base and 1 base respectively, with 7 bases between them. CDR3 length: 14 amino acids. Germline CDR1 is SGHTA and CDR2 is FQGTGA. The CDR3 DNA is TGTGCCAGCAGCTTAAACCGGGATAACTATGGCTACACCTTC. Translation: CASSLNRDNYGYTF.

The V and J genes are TRBV12-3 or TRBV12-4 and TRBJ1-3, with 8 bases lining up with TRBD1. V gave up 10 bases and J gave up 8 bases; unmatched junction bases: 7. This CDR3 spans 12 amino acids. The CDR3 reads CATDRGGDTIYF. CDR3 bases: TGTGCCACCGACAGGGGAGGAGACACCATATATTTT.

The J gene is TRBJ2-1, the V gene TRBV28; 9 bases agree with TRBD1. V was pared by 7 bases and J by 9 bases, with 4 bases of the junction left unmatched. The CDR3 covers 12 residues. In germline, CDR1 is MDHEN, CDR2 SYDVKM. The chain's CDR3 is CASNRGQIEQFF. The CDR3 DNA reads as TGTGCCAGCAACAGGGGGCAAATTGAGCAGTTCTTC.

The chain is built from TRBV4-3 and TRBJ2-1, with D unresolved. CDR3 size: 13 residues. Trimming stripped 3 bases from V and 7 bases from J, with 10 bases between. Germline values: CDR1 LGHNA, CDR2 YSLEER. In nucleotides, the CDR3 is TGCGCCAGCAGCCAGGAAACAGCAAATGAGCAGTTCTTC. Protein sequence: CASSQETANEQFF.

This chain connects TRBV7-9 to TRBJ2-3; the match to TRBD1 covers 12 bases. V gave up 3 bases and J gave up 4 bases; unmatched junction bases: 8. This CDR3 is 17 amino acids long. From germline, CDR1 is SEHNR and CDR2 FQNEAQ (reference sequence). CDR3 in amino acids: CASSFPGQGAWADTQYF. For the CDR3, the DNA is TGTGCCAGCAGCTTTCCGGGACAGGGGGCATGGGCAGATACGCAGTATTTT.

In its sample, this clone was seen a few times. The chain links TRBV28 to TRBJ1-1; unclear D gene. The CDR3 sequence is 12 residues long. V was clipped by 5 bases and J by 2 bases, with 6 bases between them. The V gene's germline CDR1 is MDHEN and CDR2 SYDVKM. Here the CDR3 reads CASSETNTEAFF. Written as DNA, the CDR3 is TGTGCCAGCAGTGAAACAAACACTGAAGCTTTCTTT. Full variable domain (remainder filled in from reference TRBV28 and TRBJ1-1): DVKVTQSSRYLVKRTGEKVFLECVQDMDHENMFWYRQDPGLGLRLIYFSYDVKMKEKGDIPEGYSVSREKKERFSLILESASTNQTSMYLCASSETNTEAFFGQGTRLTVV.

As for this clone: This CDR3 is also generated by other DNA sequences in the sample. This chain joins TRBV12-3 or TRBV12-4 and TRBJ2-3; D remains unclear. The ends were cut back, 5 bases at V and 5 bases at J, with 5 bases in the middle. This CDR3 comprises 11 residues. The CDR3 loop is CASSSRDTQYF. The CDR3 DNA follows: TGTGCCAGCAGTAGTAGAGATACGCAGTATTTT.

V gene TRBV29-1 combines with J gene TRBJ2-7; 7 bases line up with TRBD1. V dropped 8 bases and J dropped 9; count of bases not matched to a gene: 10. The CDR3 extends over 11 amino acids. CDR1 is SQVTM and CDR2 is ANQGSEA in the germline V gene. CDR3 bases: TGCAGCTGTGGGACAGAGGGGTTGCAGTACTTC. Its protein product is CSCGTEGLQYF.

The chain is built from TRBV12-3 or TRBV12-4 and TRBJ1-5, with no clear D. The V and J ends lost 2 bases and 6 bases respectively, with 8 bases between them. There are 13 residues in the CDR3. The CDR3 loop reads CASSLSLGQPQHF. The CDR3 nucleotides are TGTGCCAGCAGTTTAAGCCTTGGTCAGCCCCAGCATTTT.

V is TRBV19 and J is TRBJ2-3, with TRBD1 matching over 9 bases. CDR1 is LNHDA and CDR2 is SQIVND in the germline V gene (reference sequence). V gave up 3 bases and J gave up 6 bases; unmatched junction bases: 7. The length of the CDR3 is 15 residues. DNA for the CDR3: TGTGCCAGTAGTATTATGGACAGGGGCGGGGATACGCAGTATTTT. Translation: CASSIMDRGGDTQYF.

The rearrangement joins TRBV6-2 or TRBV6-3 to TRBJ2-7; 8 bases are shared with TRBD2. Germline V gene lookup returns CDR1 MNHEY and CDR2 SVGEGT. Trimming took 2 bases from V and 2 from J; bases not matched to a gene: 2. The CDR3 consists of 14 residues. CDR3 in DNA: TGTGCCAGCAGTTACGCGGGAGGCGCCTACGAGCAGTACTTC. Amino acids: CASSYAGGAYEQYF.

The chain employs TRBV7-2 and TRBJ2-5, with D perhaps TRBD2 (5 bases). This CDR3 contains 13 residues. Trimming removed 1 base from V and 8 bases from J, with 11 bases in between. Germline lookup yields CDR1 SGHTA and CDR2 FQGNSA. In nucleotides, the CDR3 is TGTGCCAGCAGCTTAGGGGTAGGGAGAACCCAGTACTTC. It translates to CASSLGVGRTQYF.

This clone was found once. The V call is TRBV11-1, the J call TRBJ2-1; 10 nucleotides line up with TRBD2. V trimming: 2 bases; J trimming: 11 bases; junction bases outside the gene matches: 9. Germline CDR1 SGHAT, CDR2 FQDESV (reference sequence). CDR3 length: 15 residues. DNA of the CDR3: TGTGCCAGCAGCTTAACTACTAGCGGGAATTATCAGCAGTTCTTC. Protein product: CASSLTTSGNYQQFF.

The chain recombines TRBV7-2 with TRBJ1-1; D perhaps matches TRBD1 (6 bases). Trimming pared 8 bases from V and 4 bases from J, leaving 17 bases between. CDR3 length: 14 residues. CDR1 is SGHTA and CDR2 is FQGNSA in the germline V gene. The CDR3 DNA reads TGTGCCAGCCTTTTTGGCAGGGGTTCCACTGAAGCTTTCTTT. It encodes CASLFGRGSTEAFF.

This chain connects TRBV6-2 or TRBV6-3 to TRBJ2-2; 11 positions agree with TRBD1. CDR1 MNHEY and CDR2 SVGEGT come from the germline V gene. V lost 6 bases, J lost 4 bases, and 4 bases stayed unmatched. The CDR3 has 15 amino acids. CDR3 region: CASSLGQGVTGELFF. CDR3 nucleotide sequence: TGTGCCAGCAGCCTGGGACAGGGGGTCACCGGGGAGCTGTTTTTT.

This clone appeared many times. The J gene is TRBJ2-2, the V gene TRBV6-5; the D is unclear. Germline V gene lookup returns CDR1 MNHEY and CDR2 SVGAGI. This CDR3 has 13 residues. Trimming left V 2 bases short and J 6 bases short, with 7 bases between. This CDR3 reads CASSYGSAGELFF. DNA of the CDR3: TGTGCCAGCAGTTACGGCAGCGCCGGGGAGCTGTTTTTT.

The chain uses TRBV7-9 and TRBJ2-3; TRBD2 aligns across 11 bases. After removal of 4 bases from V and 4 bases from J, the junction contained 1 base not matched to a gene. This CDR3 spans 14 amino acids. The germline V gene has CDR1 SEHNR and CDR2 FQNEAQ (reference sequence). This chain's CDR3 is CASSSGLAADTQYF. As DNA, the CDR3 is TGTGCCAGCAGCTCGGGACTAGCGGCAGATACGCAGTATTTT.

This clone was seen just once. The rearrangement uses TRBV15 and TRBJ2-5; possibly TRBD1 for D (5 bases). V dropped 0 bases and J dropped 2 bases, with 10 bases sitting between them. CDR3 length: 15 amino acids. From germline, CDR1 is LNHNV and CDR2 YYDKDF (reference sequence). CDR3 bases: TGTGCCACCAGCAGAGATTCCCACAGGCAAGAGACCCAGTACTTC. This translates into CATSRDSHRQETQYF. The full variable domain, rest sourced from reference TRBV15 and TRBJ2-5, is DAMVIQNPRYQVTQFGKPVTLSCSQTLNHNVMYWYQQKSSQAPKLLFHYYDKDFNNEADTPDNFQSRRPNTSFCFLDIRSPGLGDTAMYLCATSRDSHRQETQYFGPGTRLLVL.

Here the CDR3 reads CASAPGLAQETQYF. As DNA, the CDR3 is TGTGCCAGTGCTCCGGGACTAGCCCAAGAGACCCAGTACTTC. This chain joins TRBV10-3 and TRBJ2-5; 9 bases fit TRBD2. This CDR3 spans 14 amino acids. Trimming took 10 bases from V and 1 from J; bases not matched to a gene: 7. Germline assignment: CDR1 ENHRY and CDR2 SYGVKD.

The chain carries TRBV9 and TRBJ1-1; D gene ambiguous. The CDR3 consists of 12 residues. The germline V gene encodes CDR1 SGDLS and CDR2 YYNGEE. V was clipped by 0 bases and J by 7 bases, with 7 bases between them. The CDR3 sequence is CASSVGPGEAFF. DNA of the CDR3: TGTGCCAGCAGCGTAGGGCCGGGTGAAGCTTTCTTT.

The gene calls are TRBV3-1 (or the pseudogene TRBV3-2) and TRBJ2-1; D is ambiguous. Germline CDR1 reads LGHDT; CDR2 reads YNNKEL (reference sequence). The CDR3 spans 13 residues. Trimming shortened V by 2 bases and J by 7 bases, and 9 bases separated the two germline ends. CDR3 coding DNA: TGTGCCAGCAGCCAACCCCCAGCGAATGAGCAGTTCTTC. It codes for CASSQPPANEQFF.

The CDR3 bases are TGTGCCAGCAGCCGGTGGGGGACAGGGGTGTGGGGCACTGAAGCTTTCTTT. As protein: CASSRWGTGVWGTEAFF. The chain employs TRBV5-6 and TRBJ1-1; 10 nucleotides agree with TRBD1. The CDR3 sequence is 17 residues long. From germline, CDR1 is SGHDT and CDR2 YYEEEE. The junction had 13 bases not matched to a gene; V was cut back by 4 bases and J by 4 bases.

The V gene is TRBV9, the J gene TRBJ1-3, with D unclear. The V and J ends lost 4 bases and 0 bases respectively, with 11 bases between them. The CDR3 loop spans 15 amino acids. The germline V gene encodes CDR1 SGDLS and CDR2 YYNGEE. The CDR3 DNA reads as TGTGCCAGCAGCCCCCGGGTGGACTCTGGAAACACCATATATTTT. This sequence encodes CASSPRVDSGNTIYF. The variable domain in full, completed from reference TRBV9 and TRBJ1-3, reads DSGVTQTPKHLITATGQRVTLRCSPRSGDLSVYWYQQSLDQGLQFLIQYYNGEERAKGNILERFSAQQFPDLHSELNLSSLELGDSALYFCASSPRVDSGNTIYFGEGSWLTVV.

The chain couples TRBV6-1 to TRBJ1-1; 8 bases line up with TRBD1. The CDR3 extends over 19 amino acids. With 4 bases clipped from V and 0 bases from J, the junction kept 16 bases outside the gene matches. Per germline, CDR1 MNHNS and CDR2 SASEGT. The CDR3 nucleotides are TGTGCCAGCAGTGCCCGGGGACAGGCATTAGTACCCTTGAACACTGAAGCTTTCTTT. Protein sequence: CASSARGQALVPLNTEAFF.

This chain uses TRBV20-1 with TRBJ2-1; tentatively, D is TRBD2 (5 bases). V lost 3 bases to trimming and J lost 0 bases, with 9 bases between them. CDR1 is DFQATT, CDR2 SNEGSKA, per germline (reference sequence). This CDR3 region has 14 residues. This chain's CDR3 is CSASLAISYNEQFF. Here the CDR3 DNA reads TGCAGTGCTAGTTTAGCGATCTCCTACAATGAGCAGTTCTTC.

This clone has a single count. V is TRBV5-1 and J is TRBJ2-1; D is perhaps TRBD1 (6 bases). Germline V gives CDR1 SGHRS, CDR2 YFSETQ. Trimming stripped 1 base from V and 4 bases from J, with 21 bases between. The CDR3 runs 18 residues. CDR3 sequence reads: CASSLSPGVLLVYNEQFF. Here the CDR3 DNA reads TGCGCCAGCAGCTTGTCTCCAGGGGTACTTCTAGTTTACAATGAGCAGTTCTTC.

With respect to this clone: Other nucleotide sequences from this sample produce the same CDR3. The chain joins TRBV18 to TRBJ1-2, with TRBD1 identical over 7 bases. The CDR3 length is 15 residues. V lost 6 bases to trimming and J lost 1 base; unmatched junction nucleotides: 8. Germline-derived CDR1 and CDR2 are KGHSH and LQKENI. The CDR3 nucleotides are TGTGCCAGCTCCCCAGGGACAGCTGATAACTATGGCTACACCTTC. It codes for CASSPGTADNYGYTF.